The 3 T cell receptor beta chains given below trace back to one sample, sequenced in a study of CD8+ T cells in alopecia areata. Extracted RNA was reverse transcribed, and the resulting cDNA served as sequencing template. The method was immunoSEQ multiplex PCR; TCRdb's version includes in-frame clones alone and lacks a portion of them. The sample contains some 170,000 clones, approximately 65% of which appear only once. The sample in question was CD8+ T cells sorted from blood, obtained at week 0. Receptors originate from a human donor with alopecia areata.

The gene calls are TRBV19 and TRBJ1-1, with 8 bases that match TRBD1. The germline gives CDR1 LNHDA, CDR2 SQIVND (reference sequence). The length of the CDR3 is 15 residues. V was pared by 8 bases and J by 4 bases, with 12 bases of the junction left unmatched. Here the CDR3 reads CASGLSGGAGTEAFF. In DNA, the CDR3 is TGTGCCAGTGGACTTTCAGGGGGCGCGGGCACTGAAGCTTTCTTT.

The chain is built from TRBV4-1 and TRBJ2-5, with 10 bases lining up with TRBD2. After removal of 0 bases from V and 7 bases from J, the junction contained 17 bases not matched to a gene. Germline values: CDR1 MGHRA, CDR2 YSYEKL. The CDR3 extends over 19 amino acids. The CDR3 coding sequence is TGCGCCAGCAGCCAAGATGGGAGGGCCAAAACTAGCGGGGTCGGGACCCAGTACTTC. Its protein product is CASSQDGRAKTSGVGTQYF.

This chain connects TRBV6-5 to TRBJ1-2; 11 nucleotides agree with TRBD1. V lost 5 bases and J lost 3; bases outside the gene matches: 5. CDR1 and CDR2 (germline): MNHEY, SVGAGI. The CDR3 contains 15 residues. The CDR3 DNA sequence: TGTGCCAGCAGTAAAGGACAGGGGGCGCACTATGGCTACACCTTC. Its translation is CASSKGQGAHYGYTF.